The 15 T cell receptor beta chains listed next were all sequenced from one sample in a study of beta chain features in type 1 diabetes. Expressed TCRB transcripts were sequenced because the isolated RNA had all been reverse transcribed beforehand. Measured with immunoSEQ multiplex PCR; TCRdb has only the in-frame clones, and not every one. This sample yields some 220,000 clones, of which approximately 11% are seen a single time; over 1% belongs to the top ten. The sample comprised central memory CD4+ T cells from blood. The receptors were gathered from a young man in good health.

This clone was seen only once. V and J are TRBV5-6 and TRBJ2-3; D gene ambiguous. The CDR3 is 13 residues long. The ends were cut back, 4 bases at V and 4 bases at J, with 10 bases in the middle. Germline V CDR1 and CDR2: SGHDT, YYEEEE. The CDR3, as DNA: TGTGCCAGCAGCGTGCTTGGATCAGATACGCAGTATTTT. Protein: CASSVLGSDTQYF.

This clone was observed a handful of times. This chain uses TRBV6-5 with TRBJ1-5; no clear D gene. The CDR3 has 14 amino acids. Trimming stripped 6 bases from V and 5 bases from J, with 14 bases between. Germline V gives CDR1 MNHEY, CDR2 SVGAGI. The CDR3 reads CASRRDVHYQPQHF. The CDR3 DNA reads TGTGCCAGCAGAAGGGATGTCCACTATCAGCCCCAGCATTTT.

This clone was counted many times. The chain joins TRBV29-1 to TRBJ2-1, with 10 bases fitting TRBD2. This CDR3 is built from 12 residues. Trimming removed 7 bases from V and 10 bases from J; junction bases left unmatched: 7. CDR1 is SQVTM and CDR2 is ANQGSEA in the germline V gene. Written as DNA, the CDR3 is TGCAGCGGAGCTAGCGGGAGAATGGAGCAGTTCTTC. It is translated as CSGASGRMEQFF.

J is TRBJ2-5 and V is TRBV5-1; D unclear. Between the trimmed V and J ends, which lost 0 bases and 9 bases, there was a span of 18 bases. This CDR3 has 15 amino acids. Germline assignment: CDR1 SGHRS and CDR2 YFSETQ. CDR3 nucleotides: TGCGCCAGCAGCTTGGTGCCAGAGTTTCGGGCGGCCCAGTACTTC. Amino acid sequence: CASSLVPEFRAAQYF.

This clone was detected ten times or more. This chain uses TRBV7-9 with TRBJ2-1; 10 bases are a match to TRBD2. CDR3 length equals 17 residues. Germline V gives CDR1 SEHNR, CDR2 FQNEAQ (reference sequence). V gave up 7 bases and J gave up 4 bases; unmatched junction bases: 13. The CDR3 DNA follows: TGTGCCAGCAAACTCTCGCAGGGGACTAGCGATTACAATGAGCAGTTCTTC. This codes for CASKLSQGTSDYNEQFF.

Concerning this clone itself: Different DNA sequences within this sample yield the same CDR3. The rearrangement uses TRBV5-1 and TRBJ2-1; no firm D call. From germline, CDR1 is SGHRS and CDR2 YFSETQ. V was shortened by 0 bases and J by 3 bases, with 7 bases between the two germline ends. The CDR3 runs to 14 residues. The CDR3 here is CASSLVRGYNEQFF. Here the CDR3 DNA reads TGCGCCAGCAGCTTGGTACGAGGCTACAATGAGCAGTTCTTC. The entire variable domain, with the rest obtained from reference TRBV5-1 and TRBJ2-1, is as follows: KAGVTQTPRYLIKTRGQQVTLSCSPISGHRSVSWYQQTPGQGLQFLFEYFSETQRNKGNFPGRFSGRQFSNSRSEMNVSTLELGDSALYLCASSLVRGYNEQFFGPGTRLTVL.

J is TRBJ2-3 and V is TRBV25-1, with 8 bases matching TRBD2. The germline V gene has CDR1 MGHDK and CDR2 SYGVNS. V trimming: 3 bases; J trimming: 4 bases; junction bases outside the gene matches: 6. This CDR3 is built from 15 residues. The CDR3 DNA is TGTGCCAGCAGTGAGACCAGCGGGAGCTCAGATACGCAGTATTTT. Protein sequence: CASSETSGSSDTQYF.

This clone occurred a few times. This rearrangement joins TRBV7-2 to TRBJ1-2; 7 positions agree with TRBD1. CDR1 is SGHTA, CDR2 FQGNSA, per germline. The CDR3 has 13 amino acids. Germline trimming cut 0 bases from V and 5 bases from J; bases unmatched to any gene: 0. The CDR3 DNA sequence: TGTGCCAGCAGCTTAGCGACAGGGTATGGCTACACCTTC. Its protein is CASSLATGYGYTF.

V gene TRBV30 combines with J gene TRBJ2-1; TRBD2 aligns across 11 bases. With 3 bases clipped from V and 5 bases from J, the junction kept 3 bases outside the gene matches. The length of the CDR3 is 14 residues. Germline V lookup: CDR1 GTSNPN, CDR2 SVGIG (reference sequence). The CDR3 coding sequence is TGTGCCTGGAGCGAGACTAGCGGGGACAATGAGCAGTTCTTC. This sequence encodes CAWSETSGDNEQFF.

This clone was counted a few times. V usage is TRBV7-2 and J usage is TRBJ2-7, with unresolved D. V was trimmed by 3 bases and J by 3 bases, leaving 9 bases between them. CDR3 size: 13 residues. Germline CDR1 SGHTA, CDR2 FQGNSA. DNA of the CDR3: TGTGCCAGCAGCTTTACGTTCCTCTACGAGCAGTACTTC. Amino acid sequence: CASSFTFLYEQYF.

The rearrangement joins TRBV18 to TRBJ2-1; 10 nucleotides align to TRBD2. The J segment lost 9 bases and the V segment lost 5 bases, leaving 22 bases of the junction unmatched. The length of the CDR3 is 19 residues. The germline CDR1 and CDR2 sequences are KGHSH and LQKENI. The CDR3 region is CASSTSFSGTSAVGGEQFF. DNA for the CDR3: TGTGCCAGCTCAACATCTTTTTCCGGGACTAGCGCCGTAGGGGGTGAGCAGTTCTTC.

Only a few counts were recorded for this clone. The chain joins TRBV6-5 to TRBJ2-3; TRBD2 matches 11 bases. V lost 6 bases, J lost 5 bases, and 7 bases stayed unmatched. Germline lookup yields CDR1 MNHEY and CDR2 SVGAGI. The CDR3 is 15 amino acids. CDR3 coding DNA: TGTGCCAGCAGCCCTACTAGCGGGAGAGGAGATACGCAGTATTTT. Translating it yields CASSPTSGRGDTQYF.

Of note for this clone: Other DNA sequences in the same sample also yield this CDR3. This rearrangement joins TRBV10-3 to TRBJ1-5; tentative D call: TRBD1 (6 bases). Germline CDR1 and CDR2: ENHRY and SYGVKD. V was pared by 6 bases and J by 7 bases, with 13 bases between. The CDR3 has 13 amino acids. CDR3 region: CAIRGQGGQPQHF. CDR3 nucleotide sequence: TGTGCCATCAGGGGACAAGGAGGGCAGCCCCAGCATTTT.

This chain joins TRBV27 and TRBJ2-5; D might be TRBD2 (6 bases). Germline lookup yields CDR1 MNHEY and CDR2 SMNVEV (reference sequence). Deletions cut 1 base from V and 3 bases from J, with 9 bases between. The length of the CDR3 is 14 residues. CDR3 sequence: CASSLYGGEETQYF. In DNA, the CDR3 is TGTGCCAGCAGTTTATACGGCGGGGAAGAGACCCAGTACTTC.

This clone was counted ten times or more. The chain uses TRBV6-1 and TRBJ2-7; D is perhaps TRBD1 or TRBD2 (6 bases each). The V gene lost 7 bases and the J gene lost 5 bases, with 18 bases spanning the gap. The CDR3 sequence is 14 residues long. CDR1 is MNHNS, CDR2 SASEGT, per germline. Written as DNA, the CDR3 is TGTGCCAGCATTACGGACTACAGGGCCCACGAGCAGTACTTC. This gives the protein CASITDYRAHEQYF.